This T cell receptor beta chain was sequenced during a study of T cell responses to AZD1222 COVID-19 vaccine. Study-wide findings and caveats: Baseline serology detected seropositivity in only a handful of AZD1222 recipients. Clonal diversity may have been underestimated in mostly white British donors. At 160-218 and 743-854, vaccine-associated CD4 TCRs were dominant, and they spanned spike. Unmutated variant regions are reportedly targeted by nearly half of spike-specific TCRs.

There are 12 residues in the CDR3. The ends were cut back, 3 bases at V and 6 bases at J, with 8 bases in the middle. Germline values: CDR1 LGHDT, CDR2 YNNKEL (reference sequence). A remark on this clone: Its specificity is not known.

Method: immunoSEQ multiplex PCR; TCRdb's copy keeps in-frame clones and lacks some. The table has around 140,000 clones, about nine tenths seen once. The material sequenced was peripheral blood, taken 28 days after the second AZD1222 dose. The rearrangement joins TRBV3-1 (or the pseudogene TRBV3-2) to TRBJ1-1; unclear D gene. This receptor was obtained from an adult who received the AZD1222 COVID-19 vaccine. The chain's CDR3 is CASSQLGAEAFF. The CDR3 DNA sequence: TGTGCCAGCAGCCAGTTGGGAGCTGAAGCTTTCTTT.